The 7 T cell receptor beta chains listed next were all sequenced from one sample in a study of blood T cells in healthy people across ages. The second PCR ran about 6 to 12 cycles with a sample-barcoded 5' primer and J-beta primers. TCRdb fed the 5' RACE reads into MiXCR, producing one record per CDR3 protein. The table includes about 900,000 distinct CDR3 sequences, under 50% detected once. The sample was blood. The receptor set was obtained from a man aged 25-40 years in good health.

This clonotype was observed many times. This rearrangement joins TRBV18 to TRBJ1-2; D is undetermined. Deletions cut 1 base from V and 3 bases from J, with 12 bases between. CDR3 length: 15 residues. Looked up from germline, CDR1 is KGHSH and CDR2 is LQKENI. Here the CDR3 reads CASSPHASPDYGYTF. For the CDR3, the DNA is TGTGCCAGCTCACCACACGCCTCCCCCGACTATGGCTACACCTTC. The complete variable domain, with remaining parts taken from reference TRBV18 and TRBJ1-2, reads NAGVMQNPRHLVRRRGQEARLRCSPMKGHSHVYWYRQLPEEGLKFMVYLQKENIIDESGMPKERFSAEFPKEGPSILRIQQVVRGDSAAYFCASSPHASPDYGYTFGSGTRLTVV.

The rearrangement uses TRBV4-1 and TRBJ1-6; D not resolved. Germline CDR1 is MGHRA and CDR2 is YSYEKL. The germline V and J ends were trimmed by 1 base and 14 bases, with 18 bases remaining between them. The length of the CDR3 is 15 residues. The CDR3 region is CASSQVARVSASLHF. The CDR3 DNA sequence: TGCGCCAGCAGCCAAGTAGCAAGGGTTTCGGCATCCCTCCACTTT.

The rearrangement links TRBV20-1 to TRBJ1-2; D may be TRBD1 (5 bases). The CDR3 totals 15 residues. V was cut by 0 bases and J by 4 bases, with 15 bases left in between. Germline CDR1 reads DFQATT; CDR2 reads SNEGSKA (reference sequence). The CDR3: CSARDWGGSLYGYTF. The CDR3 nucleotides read TGCAGTGCTAGAGATTGGGGCGGGAGTCTCTATGGCTACACCTTC.

CDR3 sequence reads: CASSLRAPGGDTQYF. CDR3 coding DNA: TGTGCCAGCAGTCTGAGGGCCCCGGGGGGGGATACGCAGTATTTT. This chain joins TRBV12-3 or TRBV12-4 and TRBJ2-3; 8 bases map to TRBD2. The CDR3 totals 15 residues. Trimming cost V 5 bases and J 6 bases; bases outside gene matches: 10.

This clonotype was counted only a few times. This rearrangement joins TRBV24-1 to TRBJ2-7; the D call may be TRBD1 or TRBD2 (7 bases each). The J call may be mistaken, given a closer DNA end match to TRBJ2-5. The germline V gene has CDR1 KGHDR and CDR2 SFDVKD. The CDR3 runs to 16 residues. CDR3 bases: TGTGCCACCAGTGAGCCTGACAGGGAGGGTTCGGAGACCCAGTACTTC. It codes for CATSEPDREGSETQYF.

The CDR3 DNA follows: TGTGCCAGCAGGGAACAGGTGTATAGCAATCAGCCCCAGCATTTT. Its protein product is CASREQVYSNQPQHF. The chain is built from TRBV2 and TRBJ1-5; TRBD1 might be the D (5 bases). Trimming took off 6 bases at V and 0 bases at J, with 12 bases between the two ends. Germline lookup yields CDR1 SNHLY and CDR2 FYNNEI. This CDR3 has 15 amino acids.

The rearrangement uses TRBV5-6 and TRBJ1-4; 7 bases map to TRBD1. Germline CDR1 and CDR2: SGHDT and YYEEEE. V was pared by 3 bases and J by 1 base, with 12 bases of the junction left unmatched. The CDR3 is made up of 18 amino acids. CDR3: CASSSLSGGLVTNEKLFF. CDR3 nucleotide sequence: TGTGCCAGCAGCTCCCTGTCAGGGGGACTCGTAACTAATGAAAAACTGTTTTTT.